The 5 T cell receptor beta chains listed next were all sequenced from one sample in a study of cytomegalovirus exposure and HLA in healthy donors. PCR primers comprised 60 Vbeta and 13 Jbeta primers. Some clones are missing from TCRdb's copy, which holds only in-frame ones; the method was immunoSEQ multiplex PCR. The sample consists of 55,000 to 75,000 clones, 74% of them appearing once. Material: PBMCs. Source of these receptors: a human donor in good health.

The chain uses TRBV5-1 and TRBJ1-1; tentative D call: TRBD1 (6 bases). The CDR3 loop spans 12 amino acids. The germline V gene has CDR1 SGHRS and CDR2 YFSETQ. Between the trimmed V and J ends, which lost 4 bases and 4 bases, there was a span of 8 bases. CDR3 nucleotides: TGCGCCAGCAGCCAGGACAGCACTGAAGCTTTCTTT. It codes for CASSQDSTEAFF.

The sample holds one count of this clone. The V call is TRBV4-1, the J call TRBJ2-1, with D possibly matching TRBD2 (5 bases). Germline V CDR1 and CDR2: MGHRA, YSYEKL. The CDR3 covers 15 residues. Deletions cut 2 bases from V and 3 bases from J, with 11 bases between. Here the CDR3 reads CASSQLETIYNEQFF. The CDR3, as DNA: TGCGCCAGCAGCCAACTAGAGACTATCTACAATGAGCAGTTCTTC.

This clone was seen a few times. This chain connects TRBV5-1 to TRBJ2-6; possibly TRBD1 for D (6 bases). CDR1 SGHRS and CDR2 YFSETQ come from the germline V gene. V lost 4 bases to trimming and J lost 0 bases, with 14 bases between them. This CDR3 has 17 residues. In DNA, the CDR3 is TGCGCCAGCAGCCGGGACACCGCCCTCTCTGGGGCCAACGTCCTGACTTTC. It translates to CASSRDTALSGANVLTF.

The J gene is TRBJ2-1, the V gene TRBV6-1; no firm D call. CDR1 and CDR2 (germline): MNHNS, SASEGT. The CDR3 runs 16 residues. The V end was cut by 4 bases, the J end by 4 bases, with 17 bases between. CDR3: CASSGLEPTLYNEQFF. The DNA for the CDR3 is TGTGCCAGCAGTGGTCTCGAGCCCACCCTTTACAATGAGCAGTTCTTC.

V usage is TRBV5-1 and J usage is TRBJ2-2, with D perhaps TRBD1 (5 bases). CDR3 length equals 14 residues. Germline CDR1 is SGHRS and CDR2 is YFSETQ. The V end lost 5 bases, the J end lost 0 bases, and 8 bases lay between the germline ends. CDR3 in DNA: TGCGCCAGCAGACGGACACCGAACACCGGGGAGCTGTTTTTT. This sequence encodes CASRRTPNTGELFF. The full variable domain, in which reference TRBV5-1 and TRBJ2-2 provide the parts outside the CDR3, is KAGVTQTPRYLIKTRGQQVTLSCSPISGHRSVSWYQQTPGQGLQFLFEYFSETQRNKGNFPGRFSGRQFSNSRSEMNVSTLELGDSALYLCASRRTPNTGELFFGEGSRLTVL.